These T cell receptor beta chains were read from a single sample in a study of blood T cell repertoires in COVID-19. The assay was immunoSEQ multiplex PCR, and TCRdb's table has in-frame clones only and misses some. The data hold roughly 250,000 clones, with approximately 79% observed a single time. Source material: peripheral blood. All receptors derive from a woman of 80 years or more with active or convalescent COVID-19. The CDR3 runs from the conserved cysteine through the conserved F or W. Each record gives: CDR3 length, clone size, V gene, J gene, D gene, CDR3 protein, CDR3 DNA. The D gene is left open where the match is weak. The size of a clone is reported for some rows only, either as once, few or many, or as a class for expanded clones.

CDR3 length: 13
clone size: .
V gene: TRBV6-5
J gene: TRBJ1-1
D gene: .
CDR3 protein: CASREIVNTEAFF
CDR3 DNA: TGTGCCAGCCGGGAGATTGTGAACACTGAAGCTTTCTTT

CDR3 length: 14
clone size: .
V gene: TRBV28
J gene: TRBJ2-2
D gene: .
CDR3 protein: CASQPPGDTGELFF
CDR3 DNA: TGTGCCAGCCAACCTCCGGGGGACACCGGGGAGCTGTTTTTT

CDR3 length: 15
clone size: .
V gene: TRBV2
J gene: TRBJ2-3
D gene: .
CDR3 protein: CASFRGLYLTDTQYF
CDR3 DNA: TGTGCCAGCTTTCGGGGTCTCTACCTCACAGATACGCAGTATTTT

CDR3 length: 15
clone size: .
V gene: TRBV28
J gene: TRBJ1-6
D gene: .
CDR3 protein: CASSLELTHNSPLHF
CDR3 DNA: TGTGCCAGCAGTTTGGAGCTTACTCATAATTCACCCCTCCACTTT

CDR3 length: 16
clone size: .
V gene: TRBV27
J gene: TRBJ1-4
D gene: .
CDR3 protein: CASRAPGFSTNEKLFF
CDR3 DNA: TGTGCCAGCAGGGCGCCAGGGTTTTCGACTAATGAAAAACTGTTTTTT

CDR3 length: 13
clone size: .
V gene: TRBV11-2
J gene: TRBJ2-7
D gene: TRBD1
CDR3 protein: CASSQDRGLEQYF
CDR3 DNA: TGTGCCAGCAGCCAGGACAGGGGCCTCGAGCAGTACTTC

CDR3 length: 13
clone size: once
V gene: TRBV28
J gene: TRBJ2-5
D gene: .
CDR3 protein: CASGAGPRRAQYF
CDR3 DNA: TGTGCCAGCGGGGCAGGGCCCCGGAGGGCCCAGTACTTC

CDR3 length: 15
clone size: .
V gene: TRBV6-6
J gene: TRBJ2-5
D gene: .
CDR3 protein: CASSYPVKSVETQYF
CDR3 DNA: TGTGCCAGCAGTTACCCGGTCAAAAGTGTGGAGACCCAGTACTTC

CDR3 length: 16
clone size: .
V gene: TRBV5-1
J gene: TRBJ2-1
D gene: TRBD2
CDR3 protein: CASSLAGGPSYNEQFF
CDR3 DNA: TGCGCCAGCAGCTTGGCGGGGGGGCCCTCCTACAATGAGCAGTTCTTC

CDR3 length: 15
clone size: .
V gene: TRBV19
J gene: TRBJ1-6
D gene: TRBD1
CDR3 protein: CASSILQGSNSPLHF
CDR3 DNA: TGTGCCAGTAGTATTTTACAGGGGTCGAATTCACCCCTCCACTTT

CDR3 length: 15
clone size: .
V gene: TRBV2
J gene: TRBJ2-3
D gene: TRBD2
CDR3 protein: CASSRSGLSTDTQYF
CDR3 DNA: TGTGCCAGCAGTCGTAGCGGGCTGAGCACAGATACGCAGTATTTT

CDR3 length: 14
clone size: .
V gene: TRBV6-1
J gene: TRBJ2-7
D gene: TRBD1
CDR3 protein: CASSEGMTGVEQYF
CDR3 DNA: TGTGCCAGCAGTGAAGGGATGACAGGGGTTGAGCAGTACTTC

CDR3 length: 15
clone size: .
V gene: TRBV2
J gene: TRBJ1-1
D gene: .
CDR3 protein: CASSAVATVNTEAFF
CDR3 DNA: TGTGCCAGCAGTGCAGTGGCGACAGTTAACACTGAAGCTTTCTTT

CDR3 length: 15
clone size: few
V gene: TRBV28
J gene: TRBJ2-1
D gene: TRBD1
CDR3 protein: CASSSLGTGNNEQFF
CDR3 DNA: TGTGCCAGCAGTTCCCTGGGGACAGGGAACAATGAGCAGTTCTTC

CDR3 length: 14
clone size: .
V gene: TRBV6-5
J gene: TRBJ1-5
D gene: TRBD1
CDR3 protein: CASSRQGGNQPQHF
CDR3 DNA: TGTGCCAGCAGCCGACAGGGGGGCAATCAGCCCCAGCATTTT

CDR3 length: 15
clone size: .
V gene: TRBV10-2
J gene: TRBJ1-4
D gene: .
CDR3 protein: CASSRRQATNEKLFF
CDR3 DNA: TGCGCCAGCAGTCGGAGACAGGCAACTAATGAAAAACTGTTTTTT

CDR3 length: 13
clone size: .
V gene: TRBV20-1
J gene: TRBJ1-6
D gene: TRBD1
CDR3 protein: CSASSGGNSPLHF
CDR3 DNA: TGCAGTGCTAGTTCAGGGGGGAATTCACCCCTCCACTTT

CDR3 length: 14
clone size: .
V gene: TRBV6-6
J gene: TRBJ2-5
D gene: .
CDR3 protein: CASSLPPVGETQYF
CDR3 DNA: TGTGCCAGCAGTCTACCACCCGTGGGCGAGACCCAGTACTTC

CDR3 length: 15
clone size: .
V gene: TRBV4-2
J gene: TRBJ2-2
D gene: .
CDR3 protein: CASSQGQEVSGELFF
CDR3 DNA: TGTGCCAGCAGCCAAGGACAGGAGGTATCCGGGGAGCTGTTTTTT

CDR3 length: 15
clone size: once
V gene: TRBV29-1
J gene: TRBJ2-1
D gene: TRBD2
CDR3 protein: CSVASLAGDYNEQFF
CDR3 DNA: TGCAGCGTTGCCTCGCTAGCGGGGGATTACAATGAGCAGTTCTTC

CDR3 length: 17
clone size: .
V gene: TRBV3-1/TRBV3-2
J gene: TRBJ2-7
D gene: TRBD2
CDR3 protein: CASSPNRLAGGHSEQYF
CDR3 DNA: TGTGCCAGCAGCCCGAACCGACTAGCGGGGGGGCATAGTGAGCAGTACTTC

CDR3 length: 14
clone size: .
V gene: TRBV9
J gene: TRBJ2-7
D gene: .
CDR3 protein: CASSVAGLAYEQYF
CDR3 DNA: TGTGCCAGCAGCGTAGCGGGTCTAGCCTACGAGCAGTACTTC

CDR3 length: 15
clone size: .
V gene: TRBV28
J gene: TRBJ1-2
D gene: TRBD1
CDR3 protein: CASSKDRGSRYGYTF
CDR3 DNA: TGTGCCAGCAGCAAAGACAGGGGATCACGTTATGGCTACACCTTC

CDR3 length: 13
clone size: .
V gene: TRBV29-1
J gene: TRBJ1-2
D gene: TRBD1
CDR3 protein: CSVGETGDYGYTF
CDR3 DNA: TGCAGCGTTGGCGAGACAGGGGACTATGGCTACACCTTC

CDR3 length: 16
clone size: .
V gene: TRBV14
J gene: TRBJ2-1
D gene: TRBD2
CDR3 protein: CASSRFAGVSVNEQFF
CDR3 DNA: TGTGCCAGCAGCAGGTTTGCGGGAGTTAGTGTCAATGAGCAGTTCTTC

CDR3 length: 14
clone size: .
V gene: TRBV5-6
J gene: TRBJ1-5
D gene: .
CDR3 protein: CASRLTGTNQPQHF
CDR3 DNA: TGTGCCAGCAGATTGACAGGTACTAATCAGCCCCAGCATTTT

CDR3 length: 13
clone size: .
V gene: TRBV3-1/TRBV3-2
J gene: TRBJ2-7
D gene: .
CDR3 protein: CASSQHAEDEQYF
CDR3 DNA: TGTGCCAGCAGCCAGCACGCGGAGGACGAGCAGTACTTC

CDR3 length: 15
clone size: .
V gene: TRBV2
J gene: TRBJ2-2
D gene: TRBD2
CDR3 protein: CASSALTSGTGELFF
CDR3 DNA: TGTGCCAGCAGTGCGTTAACTAGCGGTACCGGGGAGCTGTTTTTT

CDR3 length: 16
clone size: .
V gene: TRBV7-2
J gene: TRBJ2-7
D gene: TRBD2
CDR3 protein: CASSRQLAGASYEQYF
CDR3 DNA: TGTGCCAGCAGCCGCCAACTAGCGGGGGCTTCCTACGAGCAGTACTTC

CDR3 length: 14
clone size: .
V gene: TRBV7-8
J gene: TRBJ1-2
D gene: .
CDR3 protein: CASSRTFLNYGYTF
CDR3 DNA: TGTGCCAGCAGCCGGACATTCCTGAACTATGGCTACACCTTC

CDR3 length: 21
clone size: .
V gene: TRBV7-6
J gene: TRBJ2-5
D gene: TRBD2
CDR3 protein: CASSLGPSGYLGGGPQETQYF
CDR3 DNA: TGTGCCAGCAGCTTAGGGCCTAGCGGATACCTGGGTGGAGGGCCCCAAGAGACCCAGTACTTC

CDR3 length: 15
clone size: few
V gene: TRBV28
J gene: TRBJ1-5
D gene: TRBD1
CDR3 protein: CASSSGQGSNQPQHF
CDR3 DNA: TGTGCCAGCAGTTCGGGACAGGGTAGCAATCAGCCCCAGCATTTT

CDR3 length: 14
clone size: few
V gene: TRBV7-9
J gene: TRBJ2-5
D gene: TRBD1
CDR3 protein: CASSDGQGGETQYF
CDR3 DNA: TGTGCCAGCAGCGACGGACAGGGTGGGGAGACCCAGTACTTC

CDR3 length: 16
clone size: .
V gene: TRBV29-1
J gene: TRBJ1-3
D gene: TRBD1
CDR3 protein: CSVAGTEFGSGNTIYF
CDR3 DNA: TGCAGCGTTGCAGGGACAGAATTCGGGTCTGGAAACACCATATATTTT

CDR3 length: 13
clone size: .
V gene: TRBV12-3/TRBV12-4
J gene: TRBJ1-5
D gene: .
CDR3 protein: CASSSGQIQPQHF
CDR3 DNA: TGTGCCAGCAGTTCCGGACAGATCCAGCCCCAGCATTTT

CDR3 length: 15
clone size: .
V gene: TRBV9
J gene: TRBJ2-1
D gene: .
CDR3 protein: CASSVEIQGYNEQFF
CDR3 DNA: TGTGCCAGCAGCGTAGAGATACAGGGTTACAATGAGCAGTTCTTC

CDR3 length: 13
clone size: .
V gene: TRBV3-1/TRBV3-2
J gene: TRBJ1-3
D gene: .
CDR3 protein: CASSQGGGYTIYF
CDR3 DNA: TGTGCCAGCAGCCAAGGAGGGGGATACACCATATATTTT